The clone carrying this TCR beta chain was picked up a small number of times. This sample was included in a study of blood T cells in healthy people across ages. Using a J-beta primer mix together with a sample-barcoded 5' primer, a second PCR was run for roughly 7 to 11 cycles. With 12 random nucleotides, a template-switch adaptor tagged each individual cDNA molecule. Each CDR3 protein is one row after TCRdb ran MiXCR on the 5' RACE reads. The table lists about 720,000 distinct CDR3 sequences, about 25% of them singletons. These data were likewise used in another study, on T cells of mothers and their children.

Sequencing was done on a sample of blood. This receptor was obtained from a boy aged 10-17 years in good health.

CDR3 nucleotides: TGCGCCAGCAGATTTCGACAGGGTAGGCAGTTCTTC. Its translation is CASRFRQGRQFF. This sequence joins TRBV5-1 and TRBJ2-5; 7 nucleotides align to TRBD1. The J call is in doubt because the DNA end fits TRBJ2-1 better. The CDR3 spans 12 residues. From germline, CDR1 is SGHRS and CDR2 YFSETQ.